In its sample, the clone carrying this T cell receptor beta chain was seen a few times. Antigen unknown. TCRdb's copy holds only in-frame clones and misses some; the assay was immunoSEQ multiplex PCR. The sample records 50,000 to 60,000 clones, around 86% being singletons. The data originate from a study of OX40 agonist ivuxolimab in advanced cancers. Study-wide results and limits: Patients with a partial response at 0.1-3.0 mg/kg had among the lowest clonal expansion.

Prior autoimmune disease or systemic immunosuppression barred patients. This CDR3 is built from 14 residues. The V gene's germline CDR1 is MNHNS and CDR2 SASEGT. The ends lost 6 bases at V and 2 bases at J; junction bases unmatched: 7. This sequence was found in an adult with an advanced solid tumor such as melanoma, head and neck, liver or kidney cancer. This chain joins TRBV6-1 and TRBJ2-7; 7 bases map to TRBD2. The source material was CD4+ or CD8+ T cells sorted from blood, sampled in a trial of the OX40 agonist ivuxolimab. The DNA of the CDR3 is TGTGCCAGCAGCCTCAGTGGGGGGGCCTACGAGCAGTACTTC. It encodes CASSLSGGAYEQYF.